A selection of T cell receptor beta chains follows, all from one sample in a study of cytomegalovirus exposure and HLA in healthy donors. TCRdb's table, derived via immunoSEQ multiplex PCR, lists solely in-frame clones and lacks some. The sample records some 200,000 clones, approximately 59% being singletons. Material for sequencing was PBMCs. Receptor source: a man aged 35 to 55 in good health and CMV-seronegative. CDR3s include the opening cysteine and the closing phenylalanine or tryptophan. The order of the fields is V gene, J gene, D gene, clone size, CDR3 DNA, CDR3 protein. The D gene is left open where the match is weak. A clone size is listed for some rows: how often the clone was seen (once, few, many), or a class if it is expanded.

V gene: TRBV19; J gene: TRBJ2-2; D gene: TRBD2; clone size: NA; CDR3 DNA: TGTGCCAGTAGGACCGGGGGGGGCCCCGGGGAGCTGTTTTTT; CDR3 protein: CASRTGGGPGELFF
V gene: TRBV15; J gene: TRBJ1-4; D gene: NA; clone size: NA; CDR3 DNA: TGTGCCACCAGCAGATTGAAGCTATCGTCTGAAAAACTGTTTTTT; CDR3 protein: CATSRLKLSSEKLFF
V gene: TRBV7-6; J gene: TRBJ2-2; D gene: TRBD2; clone size: few; CDR3 DNA: TGTGCCAGCAGCTCCTCGTCTAGCGGAGGGAACACCGGGGAGCTGTTTTTT; CDR3 protein: CASSSSSSGGNTGELFF
V gene: TRBV7-9; J gene: TRBJ2-7; D gene: NA; clone size: NA; CDR3 DNA: TGTGCCAGCAATAATCTGCCGGTCTCCTACGAGCAGTACTTC; CDR3 protein: CASNNLPVSYEQYF
V gene: TRBV5-4; J gene: TRBJ2-7; D gene: NA; clone size: NA; CDR3 DNA: TGTGCCAGCAGCACTAAGACAGGTGCGACCTACGAGCAGTACTTC; CDR3 protein: CASSTKTGATYEQYF
V gene: TRBV4-3; J gene: TRBJ2-7; D gene: NA; clone size: NA; CDR3 DNA: TGCGCCAGCAGCCAAGACCTTATCGTTTCCTACGAGCAGTACTTC; CDR3 protein: CASSQDLIVSYEQYF
V gene: TRBV30; J gene: TRBJ1-2; D gene: TRBD1; clone size: NA; CDR3 DNA: TGTGCCTGGACTCCCGGACAGGATGGCGGCTACACCTTC; CDR3 protein: CAWTPGQDGGYTF
V gene: TRBV19; J gene: TRBJ1-2; D gene: TRBD1; clone size: NA; CDR3 DNA: TGTGCCAGTAGTACCCGGGACAGTATTCCGTCTGGCTACACCTTC; CDR3 protein: CASSTRDSIPSGYTF
V gene: TRBV15; J gene: TRBJ1-6; D gene: NA; clone size: few; CDR3 DNA: TGTGCCACCAGCAGAGATCCCCAGGGAGGGAATTCACCCCTCCACTTT; CDR3 protein: CATSRDPQGGNSPLHF
V gene: TRBV4-2; J gene: TRBJ2-5; D gene: TRBD2; clone size: NA; CDR3 DNA: TGTGCCAGCAGCCTTACTAGCGGTGGAGAGACCCAGTACTTC; CDR3 protein: CASSLTSGGETQYF
V gene: TRBV28; J gene: TRBJ1-4; D gene: NA; clone size: once; CDR3 DNA: TGTGCCATCTCCCCCCCTAAGCCATCTAATGAAAAACTGTTTTTT; CDR3 protein: CAISPPKPSNEKLFF
V gene: TRBV7-9; J gene: TRBJ1-6; D gene: NA; clone size: NA; CDR3 DNA: TGTTCCAGCAGCCCGGTTAATTCACCCCTCCACTTT; CDR3 protein: CSSSPVNSPLHF
V gene: TRBV19; J gene: TRBJ1-1; D gene: NA; clone size: NA; CDR3 DNA: TGTGCCAGTAGTACGGACAGCTACACTGAAGCTTTCTTT; CDR3 protein: CASSTDSYTEAFF
V gene: TRBV7-2; J gene: TRBJ2-1; D gene: TRBD2; clone size: NA; CDR3 DNA: TGTGCCAGCAGCTCTCAGACTAGCGGGCGATCTAGCTCCTACAATGAGCAGTTCTTC; CDR3 protein: CASSSQTSGRSSSYNEQFF
V gene: TRBV7-2; J gene: TRBJ2-7; D gene: NA; clone size: NA; CDR3 DNA: TGTGCCAGCAGCTCCTTCTACGAGCAGTACTTC; CDR3 protein: CASSSFYEQYF
V gene: TRBV6-5; J gene: TRBJ1-2; D gene: NA; clone size: NA; CDR3 DNA: TGTGCCAGCAGTCCCGGAAGACAGGCGTTCTATGGCTACACCTTC; CDR3 protein: CASSPGRQAFYGYTF
V gene: TRBV5-1; J gene: TRBJ2-2; D gene: TRBD1; clone size: NA; CDR3 DNA: TGCGCCAGCAGCTTCAAACCGGGACAGGGTTCCGGGGAGCTGTTTTTT; CDR3 protein: CASSFKPGQGSGELFF
V gene: TRBV7-2; J gene: TRBJ2-7; D gene: TRBD1; clone size: NA; CDR3 DNA: TGTGCCAGCAGCGAAGGACAGGGCGATCCCTACGAGCAGTACTTC; CDR3 protein: CASSEGQGDPYEQYF
V gene: TRBV6-5; J gene: TRBJ2-5; D gene: TRBD1; clone size: many; CDR3 DNA: TGTGCCAGCAGATTACAGGGGTCTGGAGAGACCCAGTACTTC; CDR3 protein: CASRLQGSGETQYF
V gene: TRBV6-6; J gene: TRBJ1-5; D gene: NA; clone size: NA; CDR3 DNA: TGTGCCAGCAGCGAACGGGGGGTCAATCAGCCCCAGCATTTT; CDR3 protein: CASSERGVNQPQHF
V gene: TRBV5-1; J gene: TRBJ2-7; D gene: TRBD2; clone size: NA; CDR3 DNA: TGCGCCAGCAGCGGAGACTCCGGGACTAGGATGTCTCACTTC; CDR3 protein: CASSGDSGTRMSHF
V gene: TRBV5-6; J gene: TRBJ1-1; D gene: TRBD1; clone size: NA; CDR3 DNA: TGTGCCAGCAGCAGGGACAGGGGATTGGGGAACACTGAAGCTTTCTTT; CDR3 protein: CASSRDRGLGNTEAFF
V gene: TRBV5-4; J gene: TRBJ2-3; D gene: TRBD2; clone size: NA; CDR3 DNA: TGTGCCAGCAGCTTTCCTAGCGGGGCCACAGATACGCAGTATTTT; CDR3 protein: CASSFPSGATDTQYF
V gene: TRBV12-5; J gene: TRBJ2-5; D gene: NA; clone size: NA; CDR3 DNA: TGTGCTAGTGGTTTGCAGGGGATGGAAGAGACCCAGTACTTC; CDR3 protein: CASGLQGMEETQYF
V gene: TRBV7-6; J gene: TRBJ2-6; D gene: TRBD2; clone size: NA; CDR3 DNA: TGTGCCAGCAGCCCGACTAGCGGTTATCCTGGGGCCAACGTCCTGACTTTC; CDR3 protein: CASSPTSGYPGANVLTF
V gene: TRBV10-3; J gene: TRBJ2-3; D gene: NA; clone size: few; CDR3 DNA: TGTGCCATCGCTAGCGCCGGGACAGAGGGGAAAGATACGCAGTATTTT; CDR3 protein: CAIASAGTEGKDTQYF
V gene: TRBV30; J gene: TRBJ2-3; D gene: TRBD2; clone size: once; CDR3 DNA: TGTGCCTGGACGCGACTAGCGGCGACCACAGATACGCAGTATTTT; CDR3 protein: CAWTRLAATTDTQYF
V gene: TRBV6-5; J gene: TRBJ1-2; D gene: NA; clone size: NA; CDR3 DNA: TGTGCCAGCAGCCCCCGGACGGGGGGCGGCTATGGCTACACCTTC; CDR3 protein: CASSPRTGGGYGYTF
V gene: TRBV6-4; J gene: TRBJ2-5; D gene: TRBD2; clone size: NA; CDR3 DNA: TGTGCCAGCAGTCCAGCGGGGGGGCAAGAGACCCAGTACTTC; CDR3 protein: CASSPAGGQETQYF
V gene: TRBV7-2; J gene: TRBJ2-7; D gene: NA; clone size: few; CDR3 DNA: TGTGCCAGCACTTTAGGGGCTAGCGATGCCTACGAGCAGTACTTC; CDR3 protein: CASTLGASDAYEQYF
V gene: TRBV19; J gene: TRBJ1-5; D gene: NA; clone size: few; CDR3 DNA: TGTGCCAGTAGTCTTAGACGGGGCAATCAGCCCCAGCATTTT; CDR3 protein: CASSLRRGNQPQHF
V gene: TRBV2; J gene: TRBJ1-1; D gene: TRBD1; clone size: NA; CDR3 DNA: TGTGCCAGCTCCAGACAGGGGTGGACTGAAGCTTTCTTT; CDR3 protein: CASSRQGWTEAFF
V gene: TRBV5-4; J gene: TRBJ2-7; D gene: TRBD1; clone size: NA; CDR3 DNA: TGTGCCAGCAGCTTGGGGCAGGGGGCTTACGAGCAGTACTTC; CDR3 protein: CASSLGQGAYEQYF
V gene: TRBV6-1; J gene: TRBJ2-3; D gene: NA; clone size: NA; CDR3 DNA: TGTGCCAGCGGGGCAGGGAGCACAGATACGCAGTATTTT; CDR3 protein: CASGAGSTDTQYF
V gene: TRBV5-6; J gene: TRBJ1-5; D gene: NA; clone size: NA; CDR3 DNA: TGTGCCAGCAGCTTGGCCGGGTATAGCAATCAGCCCCAGCATTTT; CDR3 protein: CASSLAGYSNQPQHF
V gene: TRBV5-1; J gene: TRBJ1-2; D gene: NA; clone size: NA; CDR3 DNA: TGCGCCAGCAGCTACGGATCCTCCTCCGGGGGGAACTATGGCTACACCTTC; CDR3 protein: CASSYGSSSGGNYGYTF